The 10 T cell receptor beta chains given below trace back to one sample, sequenced in a study of T cells in Graves' hyperthyroidism and ophthalmopathy. TCR beta CDR3 regions were amplified from RNA transcripts. Primed by the HTBI set, a first-round RT-PCR was run on the TCR CDR3. TCRdb re-analysed the multiplex PCR reads in MiXCR, keeping a single row per CDR3 protein. Counted here are 750,000 to 900,000 distinct CDR3 sequences, around 38% occurring once; the ten biggest clones make up approximately 8.7%. Sequenced material: blood. The receptors stem from a man aged 18-30 years with Graves' hyperthyroidism.

The gene calls are TRBV13 and TRBJ2-2; D may match TRBD1 or TRBD2 (5 bases each). The germline V and J ends were trimmed by 6 bases and 6 bases, with 14 bases remaining between them. This CDR3 has 14 amino acids. In germline, CDR1 is PRHDT, CDR2 FYEKMQ (reference sequence). Here the CDR3 reads CASSYSRGSGELFF. The DNA for the CDR3 is TGTGCCAGCAGTTACTCGAGGGGATCCGGGGAGCTGTTTTTT.

This clonotype appeared a few times. V usage is TRBV9 and J usage is TRBJ2-2, with D unresolved. V lost 1 base and J 2 bases, leaving 9 bases between the germline ends. Germline V lookup: CDR1 SGDLS, CDR2 YYNGEE. The CDR3 extends over 15 amino acids. Here the CDR3 DNA reads TGTGCCAGCAGCGTACTAGTAGGAAACACCGGGGAGCTGTTTTTT. Its protein product is CASSVLVGNTGELFF.

The chain recombines TRBV7-8 with TRBJ2-7, with D unresolved. With 6 bases removed from V and 0 bases from J, the gap between germline ends came to 18 bases. Germline loops: CDR1 SGHVS, CDR2 FQNEAQ. This CDR3 region has 16 residues. CDR3 loop: CASSFSALRNSYEQYF. The CDR3 DNA sequence: TGTGCCAGCAGTTTCTCCGCCCTCCGGAACTCCTACGAGCAGTACTTC.

This clonotype was counted at least ten times. The chain has TRBV7-9 and TRBJ2-5; TRBD2 matches 13 bases. From germline, CDR1 is SEHNR and CDR2 FQNEAQ (reference sequence). This CDR3 comprises 16 residues. V was clipped by 5 bases and J by 1 base; unmatched bases: 4. The CDR3 DNA follows: TGTGCCAGCAGCCTGGGACTAGCGGGGCTCCAAGAGACCCAGTACTTC. It is translated as CASSLGLAGLQETQYF.

This chain connects TRBV12-3 or TRBV12-4 to TRBJ1-6; D is unclear. V lost 7 bases and J 11 bases, leaving 18 bases between the germline ends. This CDR3 has 14 amino acids. The DNA of the CDR3 is TGTGCCAGCAAGCCGGACCGCCGGACGGCACCCCTCCACTTT. As protein: CASKPDRRTAPLHF.

As regards this clonotype: A read error may explain this, as a much larger clone is one base away. V and J are TRBV25-1 and TRBJ2-7; no definite D call. Germline values: CDR1 MGHDK, CDR2 SYGVNS. The length of the CDR3 is 11 residues. The V end lost 1 base, the J end lost 7 bases, and 5 bases lay between the germline ends. CDR3 in amino acids: CASSESTEQYF. The CDR3 DNA reads TGTGCCAGCAGTGAATCGACGGAGCAGTACTTC.

This clonotype has a single count. A clone one base away is much larger, so this may be a read error. The chain links TRBV24-1 to TRBJ2-5; D gene uncertain. V was pared by 7 bases and J by 3 bases, with 11 bases between. Germline CDR1 and CDR2: KGHDR and SFDVKD. The CDR3 covers 13 residues. The CDR3 region has the DNA TGTGCCACCAGCTTAGGACCCAAAGAGACCCAGTACTTC. Translation: CATSLGPKETQYF.

The genes are TRBV7-2 and TRBJ1-1; the match to TRBD1 covers 9 bases. CDR1 is SGHTA and CDR2 is FQGNSA in the germline V gene. V shed 6 bases, J shed 3 bases, and the junction held 14 bases outside the gene matches. The CDR3 has 17 amino acids. The chain's CDR3 is CASRTPQGASVDTEAFF. In DNA form, the CDR3 reads TGTGCCAGCAGGACCCCACAGGGGGCGAGTGTGGACACTGAAGCTTTCTTT. The full variable domain, completed using reference TRBV7-2 and TRBJ1-1, is GAGVSQSPSNKVTEKGKDVELRCDPISGHTALYWYRQSLGQGLEFLIYFQGNSAPDKSGLPSDRFSAERTGGSVSTLTIQRTQQEDSAVYLCASRTPQGASVDTEAFFGQGTRLTVV.

The chain employs TRBV10-3 and TRBJ1-1, with D unresolved. The CDR3 runs to 12 residues. Germline V gene sequence: CDR1 ENHRY, CDR2 SYGVKD. Trimming left V 3 bases short and J 2 bases short, with 4 bases between. CDR3 sequence: CAISEPNTEAFF. The CDR3 coding sequence is TGTGCCATCAGTGAACCCAACACTGAAGCTTTCTTT.

This clonotype was seen only a few times. The junction and the germline gene differ at one end; a read error may be behind it. The chain joins TRBV10-2 to TRBJ1-1; D ambiguous. The germline gives CDR1 WSHSY, CDR2 SAAADI. The CDR3 sequence is 15 residues long. CDR3 in amino acids: CASSPPIAANTEAFF. CDR3 sequence (DNA): TGTGCCAGCTCACCACCGATCGCGGCAAACACTGAAGCTTTCTTT.